A selection of T cell receptor beta chains follows, all from one sample in a study of blood T cell repertoires in COVID-19. Libraries were prepared by immunoSEQ multiplex PCR; TCRdb keeps only in-frame clonotypes and omits some of them. This sample has 120,000 to 150,000 clones, with around 84% found just once. Sequencing was performed on peripheral blood. Every receptor here comes from a human donor in a cohort sampled during active COVID-19. The CDR3 runs from the conserved cysteine through the conserved F or W. The D gene is left open where the match is weak. The size entry is marked missing in some rows and otherwise reads once, few, many or a size class.

cdr3_aa: CASSPLFSNYGYTF
cdr3_nt: TGTGCCAGCAGCCCTCTATTCTCTAACTATGGCTACACCTTC
clone_size: NA
j_call: TRBJ1-2
v_call: TRBV9
d_call: NA

cdr3_aa: CASTPIGPRRGYTF
cdr3_nt: TGTGCCAGCACCCCCATCGGCCCTCGCAGGGGCTACACCTTC
clone_size: NA
j_call: TRBJ1-2
v_call: TRBV28
d_call: NA

cdr3_aa: CASSVGASGDRETQYF
cdr3_nt: TGTGCCAGCAGCGTAGGAGCTAGCGGGGACCGAGAGACCCAGTACTTC
clone_size: NA
j_call: TRBJ2-5
v_call: TRBV9
d_call: TRBD2

cdr3_aa: CASSDSSGNTIYF
cdr3_nt: TGTGCCAGCAGCGACAGTTCTGGAAACACCATATATTTT
clone_size: NA
j_call: TRBJ1-3
v_call: TRBV6-5
d_call: NA

cdr3_aa: CASSLTRAGELFF
cdr3_nt: TGTGCCAGCAGCTTAACGAGGGCCGGGGAGCTGTTTTTT
clone_size: NA
j_call: TRBJ2-2
v_call: TRBV11-2
d_call: NA

cdr3_aa: CASSQRRDNYNSPLHF
cdr3_nt: TGCGCCAGCAGCCAAAGGAGGGATAACTATAATTCACCCCTCCACTTT
clone_size: NA
j_call: TRBJ1-6
v_call: TRBV4-3
d_call: NA

cdr3_aa: CASSQGGGYEQFF
cdr3_nt: TGTGCCAGCAGCCAAGGAGGGGGTTACGAGCAGTTCTTC
clone_size: NA
j_call: TRBJ2-1
v_call: TRBV3-1/TRBV3-2
d_call: NA

cdr3_aa: CASGSGDSHSPLHF
cdr3_nt: TGTGCCAGCGGGAGTGGGGACAGCCATTCACCCCTCCACTTT
clone_size: NA
j_call: TRBJ1-6
v_call: TRBV28
d_call: TRBD1

cdr3_aa: CATSRGPVGEKLFF
cdr3_nt: TGTGCCACCAGCAGAGGACCGGTCGGGGAAAAACTGTTTTTT
clone_size: NA
j_call: TRBJ1-4
v_call: TRBV15
d_call: NA

cdr3_aa: CASSPMTGVGNYGYTF
cdr3_nt: TGTGCCAGCAGCCCTATGACAGGGGTAGGAAACTATGGCTACACCTTC
clone_size: NA
j_call: TRBJ1-2
v_call: TRBV7-2
d_call: TRBD1

cdr3_aa: CASSFLTGTGADTQYF
cdr3_nt: TGTGCCAGCAGTTTTCTAACAGGGACAGGAGCAGATACGCAGTATTTT
clone_size: once
j_call: TRBJ2-3
v_call: TRBV6-5
d_call: TRBD1

cdr3_aa: CASSIAEGLSTEAFF
cdr3_nt: TGTGCCAGTAGTATAGCGGAGGGTCTATCCACTGAAGCTTTCTTT
clone_size: few
j_call: TRBJ1-1
v_call: TRBV19
d_call: NA

cdr3_aa: CASSLGQRNTEAFF
cdr3_nt: TGTGCCAGCAGTTTGGGGCAGAGGAACACTGAAGCTTTCTTT
clone_size: NA
j_call: TRBJ1-1
v_call: TRBV28
d_call: NA

cdr3_aa: CASSIAATTPLGELFF
cdr3_nt: TGTGCCAGTAGTATAGCTGCGACTACTCCCCTCGGGGAGCTGTTTTTT
clone_size: NA
j_call: TRBJ2-2
v_call: TRBV19
d_call: NA

cdr3_aa: CASSGRQELSGNTIYF
cdr3_nt: TGTGCCAGCAGCGGCAGACAGGAGCTCTCTGGAAACACCATATATTTT
clone_size: NA
j_call: TRBJ1-3
v_call: TRBV9
d_call: NA

cdr3_aa: CASSPRDSWDYGYTF
cdr3_nt: TGTGCCAGCAGTCCACGGGACAGCTGGGACTATGGCTACACCTTC
clone_size: few
j_call: TRBJ1-2
v_call: TRBV25-1
d_call: TRBD1

cdr3_aa: CASTKGQGASGYTF
cdr3_nt: TGTGCCAGCACCAAAGGACAGGGGGCAAGTGGCTACACCTTC
clone_size: once
j_call: TRBJ1-2
v_call: TRBV13
d_call: TRBD1

cdr3_aa: CASSPLSRGGAGETQYF
cdr3_nt: TGCGCCAGCAGCCCCTTATCGCGTGGGGGGGCGGGGGAGACCCAGTACTTC
clone_size: once
j_call: TRBJ2-5
v_call: TRBV4-1
d_call: NA

cdr3_aa: CASSLASLELFF
cdr3_nt: TGTGCCAGCAGCTTAGCCTCCTTGGAGCTGTTTTTT
clone_size: NA
j_call: TRBJ2-2
v_call: TRBV7-9
d_call: NA

cdr3_aa: CASSPGQATGPQHF
cdr3_nt: TGTGCCAGCAGCCCCGGACAGGCCACTGGGCCCCAGCATTTT
clone_size: NA
j_call: TRBJ1-5
v_call: TRBV3-1/TRBV3-2
d_call: TRBD1

cdr3_aa: CASSVLGGGNDWGRQETQYF
cdr3_nt: TGTGCCAGCAGTGTCTTAGGTGGGGGGAACGATTGGGGACGACAAGAGACCCAGTACTTC
clone_size: NA
j_call: TRBJ2-5
v_call: TRBV2
d_call: NA

cdr3_aa: CASSPAAGTGTFF
cdr3_nt: TGCGCCAGCAGCCCCGCGGCGGGGACAGGTACTTTCTTT
clone_size: NA
j_call: TRBJ1-1
v_call: TRBV4-3
d_call: TRBD1

cdr3_aa: CASSLGAANYGYTF
cdr3_nt: TGTGCCAGCAGTTTAGGGGCAGCGAACTATGGCTACACCTTC
clone_size: NA
j_call: TRBJ1-2
v_call: TRBV28
d_call: NA

cdr3_aa: CASSRTSGGAGAQYF
cdr3_nt: TGTGCCAGCAGCCGGACTAGCGGGGGGGCTGGAGCGCAGTATTTT
clone_size: NA
j_call: TRBJ2-3
v_call: TRBV7-2
d_call: TRBD2

cdr3_aa: CSVRSQGGYTF
cdr3_nt: TGCAGTGTCCGCAGTCAGGGGGGCTACACCTTC
clone_size: few
j_call: TRBJ1-2
v_call: TRBV20-1
d_call: NA

cdr3_aa: CASSRGTGGASDTQYF
cdr3_nt: TGTGCCAGCAGCAGAGGGACAGGGGGCGCCTCAGATACGCAGTATTTT
clone_size: NA
j_call: TRBJ2-3
v_call: TRBV11-2
d_call: TRBD1

cdr3_aa: CASSLNEPEEAFF
cdr3_nt: TGTGCCAGCAGTTTGAACGAACCCGAGGAAGCTTTCTTT
clone_size: once
j_call: TRBJ1-1
v_call: TRBV12-3/TRBV12-4
d_call: NA

cdr3_aa: CASSHDSSGNTIYF
cdr3_nt: TGCGCCAGCAGCCACGACAGCTCTGGAAACACCATATATTTT
clone_size: once
j_call: TRBJ1-3
v_call: TRBV4-3
d_call: NA

cdr3_aa: CASSRRQVSYGYTF
cdr3_nt: TGTGCCAGCAGCCGACGACAGGTCTCTTATGGCTACACCTTC
clone_size: NA
j_call: TRBJ1-2
v_call: TRBV3-1/TRBV3-2
d_call: NA

cdr3_aa: CASSYRGANYGYTF
cdr3_nt: TGTGCCAGCAGTTACAGGGGAGCAAACTATGGCTACACCTTC
clone_size: once
j_call: TRBJ1-2
v_call: TRBV27
d_call: TRBD1

cdr3_aa: CASSPPGGRGYTF
cdr3_nt: TGTGCCAGCTCACCACCGGGGGGGAGAGGCTACACCTTC
clone_size: NA
j_call: TRBJ1-2
v_call: TRBV18
d_call: NA

cdr3_aa: CASSPSELKGYTF
cdr3_nt: TGTGCCAGTAGTCCCTCGGAGTTAAAAGGCTACACCTTC
clone_size: NA
j_call: TRBJ1-2
v_call: TRBV19
d_call: NA

cdr3_aa: CASSQGWGPRNNEQFF
cdr3_nt: TGCGCCAGCAGCCAAGGATGGGGGCCCAGAAACAATGAGCAGTTCTTC
clone_size: NA
j_call: TRBJ2-1
v_call: TRBV4-1
d_call: NA

cdr3_aa: CASSYAGTGNTIYF
cdr3_nt: TGTGCCAGCAGTTACGCGGGTACTGGAAACACCATATATTTT
clone_size: NA
j_call: TRBJ1-3
v_call: TRBV6-5
d_call: NA